The sample holds a few counts of the clone carrying this T cell receptor (beta chain). The antigen is not known. Germline assignment: CDR1 SGHTA and CDR2 FQGTGA. Trimming at V came to 1 base and at J to 0 bases, leaving 2 bases not matched to a gene. CDR3 length equals 16 residues. The entry originates in a study of T cells in Graves' hyperthyroidism and ophthalmopathy. Overall study results and limits: Most clonotypes expanded in the thyroid (above 0.001) were also present in blood.

Amplification targeted TCR beta CDR3 regions from RNA transcripts. Using the HTBI primer set, a first-round RT-PCR was run on the TCR CDR3. From the multiplex PCR reads, TCRdb called clonotypes with MiXCR, one entry per CDR3 protein. The repertoire holds around 420,000 distinct CDR3 sequences, around 16% seen once, with almost 8% in the top ten. Uncontrolled infection, other autoimmune disease, pregnancy or lactation led to exclusion. The diagnostic basis comprised clinical symptoms, serum thyroxine and TRAb, thyroid ultrasound and orbital computed tomography. This TCR came from a woman aged 18-29 years with Graves' hyperthyroidism. Source material: blood. J is TRBJ2-2 and V is TRBV7-3; 7 bases are a match to TRBD2. Here the CDR3 reads CASSLRLAPNTGELFF. CDR3 in DNA: TGTGCCAGCAGCTTAAGACTAGCCCCGAACACCGGGGAGCTGTTTTTT.